The text below deals with one T cell receptor (beta chain). This clonotype was seen repeatedly, ten times or more. Its antigen is still unknown. No base-level quality is on record; no much larger clone is a single base apart. The treatment or condition label for this specimen denotes: allogeneic hematopoietic cell transplantation with graft depleted of TCRalphabeta T cells and CD19 B cells. Transplant recipients were children who received TCRalphabeta/CD19-depleted allogeneic hematopoietic cell grafts. The germline V gene (reference sequence) gives CDR1 as DFQATT and CDR2 as SNEGSKA. Taken from cysteine to phenylalanine, the CDR3 has 13 residues. Of the read, only the CDR3 DNA is kept; its 39 bases are in frame from base 1. Receptor libraries were prepared by PCR. The sample was run on an Illumina HiSeq 2500. TCR library preparation used molecular barcoding, with unique molecular identifiers applied to normalize quantification of the TCRbeta repertoire. In-frame beta chains were kept once TCRdb had trimmed the public reads at Q25 with fastp and called clones with MiXCR. Duplicate CDR3 protein sequences are folded into a single record with the most common DNA and genes. The sample data list under 850,000 distinct CDR3 sequences, and approximately 14% of these were observed just once. The ten largest clonotypes hold 0.79% of the sample.

This entry comes from a study of T-cell reconstitution after alpha-beta-depleted transplantation in children (dated by TCRdb to about 2016). Regarding the complete study: T-cell immune reconstitution after TCRalphabeta/CD19-depleted allogeneic hematopoietic cell transplantation in children was quantitatively tracked in the study by means of TCR repertoire profiling.

Here is what the overall study found, with its caveats: The apparently early alphabetaT-cell count recovery about two months after transplant was reportedly dependent on only several hundred rapidly expanded clones derived from non-depleted graft cells. In some patients, high TCRbeta diversity at day 60 was attributed to recipient T cells and intrathymic progenitors that had survived conditioning. Over the following months the frequencies of hyperexpanded clones went down, and after one year T-cell counts and TCRbeta diversity were mostly credited to newly produced T cells.

The TCR sequence derives from a girl aged 2 to 10 with congenital amegakaryocytic thrombocytopenia, due to receive a stem cell transplant. Sequenced material: PBMCs, taken before TCRalphabeta/CD19-depleted stem cell transplant. This chain joins TRBV20-1 to TRBJ2-2, and 8 junction bases match TRBD2. The bases read TGCGCAGCCGGGAGGGCCCTCGGCGGGGAGCTGTTTTTT. Translated, it gives CAAGRALGGELFF.